The present TCR beta chain was sequenced within a study of blood T cell repertoires in COVID-19. Background on the study: The samples span acute and convalescent COVID-19 from the United States, Italy and Spain. T cells, B-cell-depleted T cells, or PBMCs provided the cDNA or gDNA that served as material.

Original handling: Reference gene primer amplification in the assay estimated nucleated cell counts. The table came from immunoSEQ multiplex PCR; TCRdb's copy has only in-frame clones and leaves some out. V, J and clone size were drawn from that table, and D and trimming were deduced from the DNA. The data show roughly 100,000 clones, with 84% seen just once and around 13% held by the top ten. About this clone itself: Different DNA sequences within this sample yield the same CDR3.

The specimen was peripheral blood. This receptor was identified in a human donor in a cohort sampled during active or convalescent COVID-19.

The CDR3 coding sequence is TGCGCCAGCAGCTTGGTCCAGGGGAGCTATGGCTACACCTTC. The encoded protein is CASSLVQGSYGYTF. V gene TRBV5-1 combines with J gene TRBJ1-2, with a tentative D call TRBD1 (6 bases). V was cut by 0 bases and J by 4 bases, with 10 bases left in between. The CDR3 extends over 14 amino acids. CDR1 and CDR2 (germline): SGHRS, YFSETQ.